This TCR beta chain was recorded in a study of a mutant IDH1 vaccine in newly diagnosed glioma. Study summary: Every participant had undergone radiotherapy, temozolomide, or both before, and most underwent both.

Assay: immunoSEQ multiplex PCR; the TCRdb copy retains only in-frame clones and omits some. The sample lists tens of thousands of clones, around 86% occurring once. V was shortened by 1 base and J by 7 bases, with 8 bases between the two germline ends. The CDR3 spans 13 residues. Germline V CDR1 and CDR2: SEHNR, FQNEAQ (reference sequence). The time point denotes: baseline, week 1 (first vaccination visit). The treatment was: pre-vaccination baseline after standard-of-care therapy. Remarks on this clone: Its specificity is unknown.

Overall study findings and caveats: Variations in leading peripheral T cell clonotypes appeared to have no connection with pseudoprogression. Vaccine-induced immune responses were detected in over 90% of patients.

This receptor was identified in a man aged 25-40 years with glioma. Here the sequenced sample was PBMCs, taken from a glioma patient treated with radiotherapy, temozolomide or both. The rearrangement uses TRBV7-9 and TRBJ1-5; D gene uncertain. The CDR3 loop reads CASSLEGRQPQHF. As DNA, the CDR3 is TGTGCCAGCAGCTTAGAGGGTAGGCAGCCCCAGCATTTT.